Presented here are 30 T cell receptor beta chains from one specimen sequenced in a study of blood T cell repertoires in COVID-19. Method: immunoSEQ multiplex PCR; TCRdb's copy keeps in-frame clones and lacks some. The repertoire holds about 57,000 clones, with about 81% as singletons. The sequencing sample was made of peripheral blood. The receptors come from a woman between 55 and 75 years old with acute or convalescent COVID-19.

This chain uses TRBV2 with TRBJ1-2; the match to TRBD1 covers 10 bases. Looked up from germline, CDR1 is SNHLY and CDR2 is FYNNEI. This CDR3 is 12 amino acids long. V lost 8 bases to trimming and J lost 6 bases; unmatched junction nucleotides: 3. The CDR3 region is CASVGTGDGYTF. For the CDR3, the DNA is TGTGCCAGCGTCGGGACAGGGGATGGCTACACCTTC.

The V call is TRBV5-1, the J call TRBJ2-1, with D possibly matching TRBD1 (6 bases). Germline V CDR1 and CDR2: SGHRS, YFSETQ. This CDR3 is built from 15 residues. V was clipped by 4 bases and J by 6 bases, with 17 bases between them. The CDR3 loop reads CASSMDRPRFNEQFF. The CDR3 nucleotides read TGCGCCAGCAGCATGGACAGACCCAGGTTCAATGAGCAGTTCTTC.

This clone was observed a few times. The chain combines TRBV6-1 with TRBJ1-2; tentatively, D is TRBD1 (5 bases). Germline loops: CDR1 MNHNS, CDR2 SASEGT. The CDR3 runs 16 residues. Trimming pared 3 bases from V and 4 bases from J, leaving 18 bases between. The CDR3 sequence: CASSEGKALQGYGYTF. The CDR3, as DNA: TGTGCCAGCAGTGAGGGTAAAGCACTTCAGGGCTATGGCTACACCTTC.

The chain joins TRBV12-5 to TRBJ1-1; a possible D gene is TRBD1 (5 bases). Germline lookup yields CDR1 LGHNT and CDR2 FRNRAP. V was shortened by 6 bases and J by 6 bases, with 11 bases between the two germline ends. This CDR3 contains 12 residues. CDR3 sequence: CASGLGVAEAFF. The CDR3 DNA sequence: TGTGCTAGTGGCCTAGGGGTGGCTGAAGCTTTCTTT.

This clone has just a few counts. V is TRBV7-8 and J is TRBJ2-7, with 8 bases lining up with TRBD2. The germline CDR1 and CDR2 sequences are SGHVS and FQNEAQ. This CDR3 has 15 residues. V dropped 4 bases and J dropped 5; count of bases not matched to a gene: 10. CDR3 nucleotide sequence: TGTGCCAGCAGCTCCAAGCGGGGGCCCAGGAACGAGCAGTACTTC. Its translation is CASSSKRGPRNEQYF. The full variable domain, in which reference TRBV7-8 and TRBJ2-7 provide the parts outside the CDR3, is GAGVSQSPRYKVAKRGQDVALRCDPISGHVSLFWYQQALGQGPEFLTYFQNEAQLDKSGLPSDRFFAERPEGSVSTLKIQRTQQEDSAVYLCASSSKRGPRNEQYFGPGTRLTVT.

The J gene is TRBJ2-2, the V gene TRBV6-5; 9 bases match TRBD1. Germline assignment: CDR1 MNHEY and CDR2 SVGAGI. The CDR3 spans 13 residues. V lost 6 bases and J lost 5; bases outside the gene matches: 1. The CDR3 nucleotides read TGTGCCAGCAGGGGGACAGGGACCGGGGAGCTGTTTTTT. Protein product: CASRGTGTGELFF.

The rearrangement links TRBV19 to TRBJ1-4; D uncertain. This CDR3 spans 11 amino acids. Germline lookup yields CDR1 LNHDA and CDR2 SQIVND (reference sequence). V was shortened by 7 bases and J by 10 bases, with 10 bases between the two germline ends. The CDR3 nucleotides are TGTGCCAGTACCCCGGGAGTAAAACTGTTTTTT. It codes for CASTPGVKLFF.

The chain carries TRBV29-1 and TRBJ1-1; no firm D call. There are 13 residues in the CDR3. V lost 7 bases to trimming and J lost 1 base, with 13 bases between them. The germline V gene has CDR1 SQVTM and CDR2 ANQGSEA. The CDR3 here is CSENTRENTEAFF. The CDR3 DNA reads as TGCAGCGAGAATACTCGAGAGAACACTGAAGCTTTCTTT.

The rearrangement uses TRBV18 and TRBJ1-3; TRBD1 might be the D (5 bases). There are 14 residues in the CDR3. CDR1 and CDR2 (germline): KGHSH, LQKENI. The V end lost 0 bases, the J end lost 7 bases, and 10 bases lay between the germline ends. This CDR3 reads CASSPPGRANTIYF. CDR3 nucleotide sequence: TGTGCCAGCTCACCACCAGGCAGGGCGAACACCATATATTTT. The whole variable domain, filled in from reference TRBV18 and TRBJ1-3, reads NAGVMQNPRHLVRRRGQEARLRCSPMKGHSHVYWYRQLPEEGLKFMVYLQKENIIDESGMPKERFSAEFPKEGPSILRIQQVVRGDSAAYFCASSPPGRANTIYFGEGSWLTVV.

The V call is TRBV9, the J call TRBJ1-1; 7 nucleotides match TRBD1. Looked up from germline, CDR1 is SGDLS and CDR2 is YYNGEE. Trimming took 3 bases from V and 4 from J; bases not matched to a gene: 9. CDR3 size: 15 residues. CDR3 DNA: TGTGCCAGCAGCGCCCCCCTGGACAGGTCCACTGAAGCTTTCTTT. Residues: CASSAPLDRSTEAFF.

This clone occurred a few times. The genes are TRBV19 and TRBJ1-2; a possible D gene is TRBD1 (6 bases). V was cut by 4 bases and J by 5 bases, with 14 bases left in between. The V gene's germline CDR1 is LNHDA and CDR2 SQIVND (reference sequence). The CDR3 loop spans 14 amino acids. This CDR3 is CASSTGDTTYGYTF. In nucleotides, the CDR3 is TGTGCCAGTAGTACAGGGGACACCACTTATGGCTACACCTTC.

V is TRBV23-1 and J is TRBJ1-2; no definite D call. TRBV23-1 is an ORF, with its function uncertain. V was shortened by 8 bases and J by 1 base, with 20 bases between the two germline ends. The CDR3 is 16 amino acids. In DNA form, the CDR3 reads TGCGCCAGCGAAGAGGGTAAAGGTTCTATTAACTATGGCTACACCTTC. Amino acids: CASEEGKGSINYGYTF.

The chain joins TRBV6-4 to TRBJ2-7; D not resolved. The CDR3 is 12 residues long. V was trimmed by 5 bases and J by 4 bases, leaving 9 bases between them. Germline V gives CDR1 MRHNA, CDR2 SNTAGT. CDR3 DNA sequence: TGTGCCAGCAGTAGACTGCCTTACGAGCAGTACTTC. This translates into CASSRLPYEQYF.

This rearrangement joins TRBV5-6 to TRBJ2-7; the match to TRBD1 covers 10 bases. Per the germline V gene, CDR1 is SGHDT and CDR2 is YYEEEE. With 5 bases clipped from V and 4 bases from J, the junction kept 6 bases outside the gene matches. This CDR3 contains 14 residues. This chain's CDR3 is CASSSGTGAYEQYF. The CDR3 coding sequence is TGTGCCAGCAGTTCCGGGACAGGGGCATACGAGCAGTACTTC.

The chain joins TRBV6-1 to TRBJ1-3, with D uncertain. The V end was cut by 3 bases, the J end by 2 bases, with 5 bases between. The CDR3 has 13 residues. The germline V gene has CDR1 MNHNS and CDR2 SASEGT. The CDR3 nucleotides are TGTGCCAGCAGTGACCCCGCTGGAAACACCATATATTTT. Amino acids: CASSDPAGNTIYF.

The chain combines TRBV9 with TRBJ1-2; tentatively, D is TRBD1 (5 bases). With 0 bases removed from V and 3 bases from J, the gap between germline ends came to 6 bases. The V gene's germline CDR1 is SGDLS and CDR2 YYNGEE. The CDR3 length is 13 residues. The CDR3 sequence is CASSVAGYYGYTF. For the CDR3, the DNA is TGTGCCAGCAGCGTAGCAGGGTACTATGGCTACACCTTC.

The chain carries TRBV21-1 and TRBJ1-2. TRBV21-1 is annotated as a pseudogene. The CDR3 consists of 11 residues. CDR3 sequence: CASSNRYGYTF. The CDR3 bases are TGTGCCAGCAGCAACCGCTATGGCTACACCTTC.

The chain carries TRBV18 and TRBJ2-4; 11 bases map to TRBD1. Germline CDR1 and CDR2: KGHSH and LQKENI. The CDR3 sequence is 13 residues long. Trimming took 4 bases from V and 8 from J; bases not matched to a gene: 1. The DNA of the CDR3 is TGTGCCAGCTCACAGGACAGGGGGCACATTCAGTACTTC. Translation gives CASSQDRGHIQYF.

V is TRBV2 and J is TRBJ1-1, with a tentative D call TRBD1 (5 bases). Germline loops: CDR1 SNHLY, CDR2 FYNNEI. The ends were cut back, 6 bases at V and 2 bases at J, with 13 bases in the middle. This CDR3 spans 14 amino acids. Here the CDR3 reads CASRAGDVNTEAFF. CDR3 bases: TGTGCCAGCAGGGCGGGGGATGTAAACACTGAAGCTTTCTTT.

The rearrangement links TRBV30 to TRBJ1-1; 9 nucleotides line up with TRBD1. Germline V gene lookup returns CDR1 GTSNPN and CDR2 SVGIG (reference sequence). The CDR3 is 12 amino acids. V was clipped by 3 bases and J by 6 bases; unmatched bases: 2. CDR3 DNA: TGTGCCTGGAGGAGACAGGGGGCTGAAGCTTTCTTT. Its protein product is CAWRRQGAEAFF.

The CDR3 bases are TGTGCCAGCAGCCAAGTAGGATTAAGGGGCGAGCAGTACTTC. Its translation is CASSQVGLRGEQYF. This chain connects TRBV14 to TRBJ2-7, with D possibly being TRBD1 (5 bases). Germline V CDR1 and CDR2: SGHDN, FVKESK. This CDR3 is built from 14 residues. V was trimmed by 1 base and J by 6 bases, leaving 13 bases between them.

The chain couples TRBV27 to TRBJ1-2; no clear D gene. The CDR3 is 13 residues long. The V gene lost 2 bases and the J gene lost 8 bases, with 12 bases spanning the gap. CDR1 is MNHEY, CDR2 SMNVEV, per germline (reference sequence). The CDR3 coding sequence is TGTGCCAGCAGTTTAAATCCCGACGGGGGCTACACCTTC. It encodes CASSLNPDGGYTF.

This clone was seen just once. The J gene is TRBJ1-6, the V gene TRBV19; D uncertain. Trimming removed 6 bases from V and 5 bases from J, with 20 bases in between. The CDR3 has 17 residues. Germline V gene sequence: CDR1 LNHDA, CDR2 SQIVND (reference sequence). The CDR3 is CASSHMSVVINNSPLHF. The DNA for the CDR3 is TGTGCCAGTAGCCACATGTCCGTGGTTATCAATAATTCACCCCTCCACTTT.

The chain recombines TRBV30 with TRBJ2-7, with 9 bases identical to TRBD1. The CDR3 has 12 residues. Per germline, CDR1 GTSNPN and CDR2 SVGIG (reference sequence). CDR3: CAGGTGLYEQYF. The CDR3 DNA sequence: TGTGCGGGCGGGACAGGGCTATACGAGCAGTACTTC. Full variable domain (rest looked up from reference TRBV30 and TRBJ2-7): SQTIHQWPATLVQPVGSPLSLECTVEGTSNPNLYWYRQAAGRGLQLLFYSVGIGQISSEVPQNLSASRPQDRQFILSSKKLLLSDSGFYLCAGGTGLYEQYFGPGTRLTVT.

The CDR3: CASSKVSWGVGGYTF. In DNA, the CDR3 is TGTGCCAGCAGCAAAGTATCCTGGGGGGTCGGAGGCTACACCTTC. The chain recombines TRBV21-1 with TRBJ1-2. TRBV21-1 is listed as a pseudogene. CDR3 length equals 15 residues.

The DNA of the CDR3 is TGTGCCAGCAGTGAAGCCCCCGATAGCGGGGGAACAGATACGCAGTATTTT. Its translation is CASSEAPDSGGTDTQYF. V and J are TRBV2 and TRBJ2-3, with TRBD2 identical over 9 bases. V gave up 0 bases and J gave up 3 bases; unmatched junction bases: 7. The germline V gene encodes CDR1 SNHLY and CDR2 FYNNEI. There are 17 residues in the CDR3.

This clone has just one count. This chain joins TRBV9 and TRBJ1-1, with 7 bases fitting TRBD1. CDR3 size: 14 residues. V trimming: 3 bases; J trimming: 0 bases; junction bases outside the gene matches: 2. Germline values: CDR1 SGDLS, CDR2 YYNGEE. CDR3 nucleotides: TGTGCCAGCAGCGCGACAGGGCTGAACACTGAAGCTTTCTTT. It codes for CASSATGLNTEAFF.

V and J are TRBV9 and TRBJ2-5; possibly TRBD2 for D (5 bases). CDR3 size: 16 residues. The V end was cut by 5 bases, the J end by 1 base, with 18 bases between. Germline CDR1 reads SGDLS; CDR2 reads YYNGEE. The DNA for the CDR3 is TGTGCCAGCAGTGCGGGTGGGAAGGCTGGCCAAGAGACCCAGTACTTC. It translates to CASSAGGKAGQETQYF.

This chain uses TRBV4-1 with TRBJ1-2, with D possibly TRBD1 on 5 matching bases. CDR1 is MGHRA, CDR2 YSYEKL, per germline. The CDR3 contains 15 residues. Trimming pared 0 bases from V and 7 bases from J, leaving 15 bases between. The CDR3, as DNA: TGCGCCAGCAGCCAAGAACAGGCGAAGTTGGGTGGCTACACCTTC. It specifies CASSQEQAKLGGYTF.

The CDR3 DNA follows: TGTGCCAGCAGCGCTGGCCCAGGTACTTACACCGGGGAGCTGTTTTTT. It encodes CASSAGPGTYTGELFF. The V gene is TRBV9, the J gene TRBJ2-2; D not certain. CDR3 length: 16 residues. V lost 3 bases and J 3 bases, leaving 15 bases between the germline ends. Germline CDR1 SGDLS, CDR2 YYNGEE.